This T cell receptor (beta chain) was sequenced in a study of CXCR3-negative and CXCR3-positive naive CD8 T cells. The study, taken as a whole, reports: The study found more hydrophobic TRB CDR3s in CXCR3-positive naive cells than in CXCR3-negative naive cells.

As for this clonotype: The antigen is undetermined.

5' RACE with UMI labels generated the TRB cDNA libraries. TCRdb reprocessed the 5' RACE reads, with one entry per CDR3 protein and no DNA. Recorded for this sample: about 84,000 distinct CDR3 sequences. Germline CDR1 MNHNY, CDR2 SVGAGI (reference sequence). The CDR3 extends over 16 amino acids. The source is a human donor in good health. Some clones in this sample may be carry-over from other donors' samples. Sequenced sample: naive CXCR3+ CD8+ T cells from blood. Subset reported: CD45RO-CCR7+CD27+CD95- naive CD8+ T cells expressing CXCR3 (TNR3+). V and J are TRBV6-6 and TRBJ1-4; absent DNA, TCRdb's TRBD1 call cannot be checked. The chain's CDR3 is CASSYKPANRNEKLFF.